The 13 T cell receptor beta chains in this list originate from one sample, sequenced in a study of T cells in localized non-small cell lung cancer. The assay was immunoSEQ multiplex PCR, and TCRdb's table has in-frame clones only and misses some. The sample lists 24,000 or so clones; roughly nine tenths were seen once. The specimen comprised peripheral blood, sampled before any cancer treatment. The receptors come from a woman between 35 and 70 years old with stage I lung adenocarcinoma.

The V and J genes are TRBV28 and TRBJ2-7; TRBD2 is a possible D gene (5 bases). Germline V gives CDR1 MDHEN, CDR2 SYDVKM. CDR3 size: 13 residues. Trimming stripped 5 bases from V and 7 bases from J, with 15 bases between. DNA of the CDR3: TGTGCCAGCAGTCTTTTCGGCCCGGGGGAGCAGTACTTC. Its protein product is CASSLFGPGEQYF.

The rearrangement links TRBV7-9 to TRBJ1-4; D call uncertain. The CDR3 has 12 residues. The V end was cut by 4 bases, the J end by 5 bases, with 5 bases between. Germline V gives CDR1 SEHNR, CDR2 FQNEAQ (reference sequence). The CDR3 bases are TGTGCCAGCAGCTGGCCGAATGAAAAACTGTTTTTT. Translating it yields CASSWPNEKLFF.

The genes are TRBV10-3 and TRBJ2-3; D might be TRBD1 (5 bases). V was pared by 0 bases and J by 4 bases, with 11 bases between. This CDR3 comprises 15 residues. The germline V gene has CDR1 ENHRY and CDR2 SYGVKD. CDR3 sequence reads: CAISESYRRSDTQYF. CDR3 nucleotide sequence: TGTGCCATCAGTGAGTCTTACAGGCGCTCAGATACGCAGTATTTT.

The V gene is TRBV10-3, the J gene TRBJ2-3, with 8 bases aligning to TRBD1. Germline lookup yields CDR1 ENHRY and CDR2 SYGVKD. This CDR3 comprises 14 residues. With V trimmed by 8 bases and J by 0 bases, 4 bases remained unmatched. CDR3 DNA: TGTGCCATCGGCCAGGGGGCGAGCACAGATACGCAGTATTTT. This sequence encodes CAIGQGASTDTQYF.

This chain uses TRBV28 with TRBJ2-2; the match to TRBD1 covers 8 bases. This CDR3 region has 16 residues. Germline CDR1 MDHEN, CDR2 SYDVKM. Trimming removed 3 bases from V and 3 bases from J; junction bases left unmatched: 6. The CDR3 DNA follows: TGTGCCAGCAGTTTCCAGGGGGCTGTCTACACCGGGGAGCTGTTTTTT. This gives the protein CASSFQGAVYTGELFF.

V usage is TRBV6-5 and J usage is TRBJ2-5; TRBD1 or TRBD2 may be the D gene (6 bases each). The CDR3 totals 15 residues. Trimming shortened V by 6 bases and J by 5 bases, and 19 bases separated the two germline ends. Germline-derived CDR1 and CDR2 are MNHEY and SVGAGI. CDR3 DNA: TGTGCCAGCAGGGACAACTGGGGGGCGCGGGAGACCCAGTACTTC. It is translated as CASRDNWGARETQYF.

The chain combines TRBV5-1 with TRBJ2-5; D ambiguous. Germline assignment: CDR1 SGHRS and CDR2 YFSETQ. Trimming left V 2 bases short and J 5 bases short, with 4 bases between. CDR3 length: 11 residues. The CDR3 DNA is TGCGCCAGCAGCTTTCACGAGACCCAGTACTTC. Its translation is CASSFHETQYF.

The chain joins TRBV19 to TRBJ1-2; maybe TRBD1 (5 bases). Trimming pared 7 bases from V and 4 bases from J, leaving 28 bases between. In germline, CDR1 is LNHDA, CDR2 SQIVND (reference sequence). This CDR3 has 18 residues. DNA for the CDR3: TGTGCCAGTAACGAATTAAGGCACAGGTCCTCAGGGAGCTATGGCTACACCTTC. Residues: CASNELRHRSSGSYGYTF.

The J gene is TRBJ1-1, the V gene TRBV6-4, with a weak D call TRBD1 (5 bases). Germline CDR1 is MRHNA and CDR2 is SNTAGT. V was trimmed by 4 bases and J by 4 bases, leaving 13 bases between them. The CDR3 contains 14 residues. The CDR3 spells CASSVQPGGTEAFF. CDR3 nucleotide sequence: TGTGCCAGCAGTGTTCAACCGGGGGGCACTGAAGCTTTCTTT.

The CDR3 region is CASGYSGIETQYF. The CDR3 nucleotides are TGTGCCAGCGGTTATAGCGGGATAGAGACCCAGTACTTC. The rearrangement uses TRBV27 and TRBJ2-5; 8 bases are a match to TRBD2. The V and J ends lost 8 bases and 4 bases, in that order; junction bases with no gene match: 6. The germline gives CDR1 MNHEY, CDR2 SMNVEV (reference sequence). The CDR3 has 13 residues.

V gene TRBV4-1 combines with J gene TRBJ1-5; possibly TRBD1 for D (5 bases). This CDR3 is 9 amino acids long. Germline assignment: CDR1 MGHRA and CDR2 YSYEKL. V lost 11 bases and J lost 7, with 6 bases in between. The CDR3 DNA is TGCGCCCGGGGGCAGCCCCAGCATTTT. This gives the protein CARGQPQHF.

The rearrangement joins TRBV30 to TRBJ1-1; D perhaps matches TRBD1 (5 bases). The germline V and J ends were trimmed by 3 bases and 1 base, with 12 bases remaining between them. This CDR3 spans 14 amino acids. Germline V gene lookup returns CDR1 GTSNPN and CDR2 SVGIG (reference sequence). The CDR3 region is CAWRPQGANTEAFF. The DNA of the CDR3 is TGTGCCTGGAGGCCGCAGGGAGCGAACACTGAAGCTTTCTTT.

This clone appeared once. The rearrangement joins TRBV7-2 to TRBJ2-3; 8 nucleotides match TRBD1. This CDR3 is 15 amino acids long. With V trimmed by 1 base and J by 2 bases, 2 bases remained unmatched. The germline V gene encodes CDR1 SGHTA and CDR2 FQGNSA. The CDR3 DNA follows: TGTGCCAGCAGCTTAGTTCAGGGGGCCACAGATACGCAGTATTTT. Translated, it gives CASSLVQGATDTQYF.